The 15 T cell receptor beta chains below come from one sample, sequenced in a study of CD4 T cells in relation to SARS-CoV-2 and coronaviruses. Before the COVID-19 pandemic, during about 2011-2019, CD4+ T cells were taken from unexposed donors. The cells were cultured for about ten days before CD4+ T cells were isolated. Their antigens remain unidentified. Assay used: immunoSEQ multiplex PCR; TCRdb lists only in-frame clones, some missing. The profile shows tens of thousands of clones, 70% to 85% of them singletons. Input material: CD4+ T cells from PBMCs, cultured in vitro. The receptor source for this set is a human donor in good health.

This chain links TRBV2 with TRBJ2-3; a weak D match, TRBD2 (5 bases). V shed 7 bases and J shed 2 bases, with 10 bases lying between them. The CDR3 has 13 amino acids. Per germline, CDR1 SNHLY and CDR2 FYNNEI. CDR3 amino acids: CASKAGFTDTQYF. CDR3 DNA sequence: TGTGCCAGCAAGGCGGGCTTCACAGATACGCAGTATTTT.

DNA for the CDR3: TGTGCCAGCAGCCCCCGGGACAGGGGTTTTCCCGGGGAGCTGTTTTTT. This translates into CASSPRDRGFPGELFF. V gene TRBV28 combines with J gene TRBJ2-2; 10 positions agree with TRBD1. The CDR3 loop spans 16 amino acids. Germline V CDR1 and CDR2: MDHEN, SYDVKM. With 6 bases clipped from V and 6 bases from J, the junction kept 10 bases outside the gene matches.

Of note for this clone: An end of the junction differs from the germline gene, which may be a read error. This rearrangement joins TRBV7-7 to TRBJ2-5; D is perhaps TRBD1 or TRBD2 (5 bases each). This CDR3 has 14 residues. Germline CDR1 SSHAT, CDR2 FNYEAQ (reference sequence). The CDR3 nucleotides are TGTGCTAGCAGCCGACGGGACCGCGGGGAGACCCAGTACTTC. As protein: CASSRRDRGETQYF.

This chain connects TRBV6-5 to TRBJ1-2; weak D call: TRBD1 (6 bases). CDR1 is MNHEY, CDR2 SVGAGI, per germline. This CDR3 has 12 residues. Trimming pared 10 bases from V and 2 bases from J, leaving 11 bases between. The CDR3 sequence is CATGHYNYGYTF. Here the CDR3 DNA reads TGTGCCACGGGACACTACAACTATGGCTACACCTTC.

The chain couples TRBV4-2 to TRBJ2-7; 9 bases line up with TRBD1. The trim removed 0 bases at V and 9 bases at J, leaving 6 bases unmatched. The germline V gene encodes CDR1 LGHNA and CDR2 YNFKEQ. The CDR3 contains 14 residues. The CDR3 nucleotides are TGTGCCAGCAGCCAAGATTGGACAGGGGAGTGGCAGTACTTC. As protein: CASSQDWTGEWQYF.

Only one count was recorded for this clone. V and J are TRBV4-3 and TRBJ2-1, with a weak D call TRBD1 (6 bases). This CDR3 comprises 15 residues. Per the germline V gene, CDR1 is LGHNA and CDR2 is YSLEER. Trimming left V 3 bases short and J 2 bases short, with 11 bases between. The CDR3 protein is CASSQLDSPYNEQFF. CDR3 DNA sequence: TGCGCCAGCAGCCAGCTGGACAGTCCCTACAATGAGCAGTTCTTC.

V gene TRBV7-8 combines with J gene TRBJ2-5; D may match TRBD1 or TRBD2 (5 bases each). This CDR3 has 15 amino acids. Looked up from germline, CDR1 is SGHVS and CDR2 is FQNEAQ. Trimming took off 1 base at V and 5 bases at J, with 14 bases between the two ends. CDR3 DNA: TGTGCCAGCAGCTTAGTTGGGACGTCTGGGGAGACCCAGTACTTC. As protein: CASSLVGTSGETQYF.

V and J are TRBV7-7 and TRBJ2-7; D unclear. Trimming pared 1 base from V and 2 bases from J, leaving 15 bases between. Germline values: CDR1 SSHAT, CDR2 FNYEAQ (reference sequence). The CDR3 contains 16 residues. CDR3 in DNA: TGTGCCAGCAGCTTAGGCCCAGACACCAAAGCCTACGAGCAGTACTTC. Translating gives CASSLGPDTKAYEQYF. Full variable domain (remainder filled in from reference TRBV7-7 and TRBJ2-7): GAGVSQSPRYKVTKRGQDVTLRCDPISSHATLYWYQQALGQGPEFLTYFNYEAQPDKSGLPSDRFSAERPEGSISTLTIQRTEQRDSAMYRCASSLGPDTKAYEQYFGPGTRLTVT.

The CDR3 coding sequence is TGTGCCAGCAGGCGGCCGGGACAGGGGGTGTCTGAAGCTTTCTTT. Its protein is CASRRPGQGVSEAFF. J is TRBJ1-1 and V is TRBV6-5; 11 nucleotides align to TRBD1. V shed 6 bases and J 6 bases; nucleotides not matched to a gene: 9. The CDR3 sequence is 15 residues long. The germline CDR1 and CDR2 sequences are MNHEY and SVGAGI.

CDR3 nucleotides: TGTGCCAGCACCCCCAACAGCTATTTTGAAGCTTTCTTT. Its protein is CASTPNSYFEAFF. This chain uses TRBV12-3 or TRBV12-4 with TRBJ1-1; D is unclear. The CDR3 totals 13 residues. V was cut by 7 bases and J by 7 bases, with 16 bases left in between.

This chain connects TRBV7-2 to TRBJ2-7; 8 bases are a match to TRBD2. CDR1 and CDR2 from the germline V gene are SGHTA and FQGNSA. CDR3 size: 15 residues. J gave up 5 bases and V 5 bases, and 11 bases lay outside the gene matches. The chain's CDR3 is CASSPRGGRFNEQYF. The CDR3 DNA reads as TGTGCCAGCAGCCCCCGGGGCGGGAGGTTCAACGAGCAGTACTTC. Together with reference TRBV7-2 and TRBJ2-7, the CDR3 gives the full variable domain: GAGVSQSPSNKVTEKGKDVELRCDPISGHTALYWYRQSLGQGLEFLIYFQGNSAPDKSGLPSDRFSAERTGGSVSTLTIQRTQQEDSAVYLCASSPRGGRFNEQYFGPGTRLTVT.

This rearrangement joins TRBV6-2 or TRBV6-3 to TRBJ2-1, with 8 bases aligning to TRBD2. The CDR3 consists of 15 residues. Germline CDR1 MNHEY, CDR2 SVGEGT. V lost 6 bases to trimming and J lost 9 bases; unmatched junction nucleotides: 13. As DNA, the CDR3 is TGTGCCAGCAGCACTGGGACTAGGGACGTCGGTGAGCAGTTCTTC. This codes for CASSTGTRDVGEQFF.

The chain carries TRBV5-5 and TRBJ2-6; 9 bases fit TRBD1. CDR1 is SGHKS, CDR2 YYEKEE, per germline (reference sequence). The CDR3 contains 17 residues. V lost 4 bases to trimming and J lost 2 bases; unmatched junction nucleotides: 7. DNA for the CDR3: TGTGCCAGCAGCGACGACAGGGGGAGGACTGGGGCCAACGTCCTGACTTTC. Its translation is CASSDDRGRTGANVLTF. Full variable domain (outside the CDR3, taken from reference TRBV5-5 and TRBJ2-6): DAGVTQSPTHLIKTRGQQVTLRCSPISGHKSVSWYQQVLGQGPQFIFQYYEKEERGRGNFPDRFSARQFPNYSSELNVNALLLGDSALYLCASSDDRGRTGANVLTFGAGSRLTVL.

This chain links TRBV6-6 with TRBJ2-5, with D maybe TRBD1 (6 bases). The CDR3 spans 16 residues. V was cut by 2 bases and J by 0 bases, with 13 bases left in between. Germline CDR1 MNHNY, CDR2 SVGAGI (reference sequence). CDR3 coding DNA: TGTGCCAGCAGTTACCCGGTACAGGGCCACCAAGAGACCCAGTACTTC. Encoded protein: CASSYPVQGHQETQYF.

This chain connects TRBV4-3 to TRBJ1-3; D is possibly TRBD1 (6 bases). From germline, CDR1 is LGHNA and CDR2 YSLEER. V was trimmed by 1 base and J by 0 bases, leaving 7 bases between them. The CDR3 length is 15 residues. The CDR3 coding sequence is TGCGCCAGCAGCCAAGCGGACAGCTCTGGAAACACCATATATTTT. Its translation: CASSQADSSGNTIYF.